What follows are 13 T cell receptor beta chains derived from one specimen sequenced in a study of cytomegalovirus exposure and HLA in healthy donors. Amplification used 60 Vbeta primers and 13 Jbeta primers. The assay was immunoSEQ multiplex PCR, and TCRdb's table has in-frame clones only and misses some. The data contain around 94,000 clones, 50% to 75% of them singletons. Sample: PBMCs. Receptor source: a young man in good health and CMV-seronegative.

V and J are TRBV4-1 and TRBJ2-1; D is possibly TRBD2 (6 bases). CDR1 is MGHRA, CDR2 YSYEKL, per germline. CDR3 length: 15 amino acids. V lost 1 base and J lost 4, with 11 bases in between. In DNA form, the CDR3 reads TGCGCCAGCAGCCAAGTTGCGGGGCGGTACAATGAGCAGTTCTTC. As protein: CASSQVAGRYNEQFF.

CDR3 loop: CASSFLSYNEQFF. As DNA, the CDR3 is TGTGCCAGCAGCTTCCTTTCCTACAATGAGCAGTTCTTC. V is TRBV7-9 and J is TRBJ2-1; D remains unclear. This CDR3 has 13 residues. Trimming took off 3 bases at V and 1 base at J, with 4 bases between the two ends. The V gene's germline CDR1 is SEHNR and CDR2 FQNEAQ (reference sequence).

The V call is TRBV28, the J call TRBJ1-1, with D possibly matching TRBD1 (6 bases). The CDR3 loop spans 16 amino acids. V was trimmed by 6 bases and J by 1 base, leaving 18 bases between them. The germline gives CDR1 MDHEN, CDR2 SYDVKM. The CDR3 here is CASSRPGGAANTEAFF. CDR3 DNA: TGTGCCAGCAGCCGCCCCGGGGGGGCCGCGAACACTGAAGCTTTCTTT.

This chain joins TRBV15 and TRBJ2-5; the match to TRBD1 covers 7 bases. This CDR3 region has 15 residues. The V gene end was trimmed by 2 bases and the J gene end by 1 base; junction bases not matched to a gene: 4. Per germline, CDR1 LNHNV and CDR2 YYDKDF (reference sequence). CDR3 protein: CATSRPTGPQETQYF. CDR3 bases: TGTGCCACCAGCAGACCGACAGGGCCCCAAGAGACCCAGTACTTC.

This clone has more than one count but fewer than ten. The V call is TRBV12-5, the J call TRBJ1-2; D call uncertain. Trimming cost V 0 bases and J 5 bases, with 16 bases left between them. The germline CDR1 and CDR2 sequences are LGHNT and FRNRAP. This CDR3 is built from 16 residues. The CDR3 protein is CASGLVLPGKVYGYTF. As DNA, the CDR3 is TGTGCTAGTGGTTTGGTACTACCCGGTAAGGTTTATGGCTACACCTTC.

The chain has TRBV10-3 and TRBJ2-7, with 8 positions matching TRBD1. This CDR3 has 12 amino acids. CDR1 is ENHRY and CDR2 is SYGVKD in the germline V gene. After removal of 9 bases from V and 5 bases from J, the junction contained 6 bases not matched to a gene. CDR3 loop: CAMGTGIDEQYF. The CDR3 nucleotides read TGTGCCATGGGGACAGGAATAGACGAGCAGTACTTC.

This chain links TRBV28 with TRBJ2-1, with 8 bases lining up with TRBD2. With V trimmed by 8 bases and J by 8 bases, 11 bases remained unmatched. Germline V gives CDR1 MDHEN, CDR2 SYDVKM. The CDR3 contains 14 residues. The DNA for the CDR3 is TGTGCCAGCGTTAGCGGGACATCGCCCGATGAGCAGTTCTTC. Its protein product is CASVSGTSPDEQFF.

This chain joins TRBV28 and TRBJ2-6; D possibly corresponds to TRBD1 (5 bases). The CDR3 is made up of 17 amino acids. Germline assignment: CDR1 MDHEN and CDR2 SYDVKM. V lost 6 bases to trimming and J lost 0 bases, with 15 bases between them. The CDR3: CASRYRLSHSGANVLTF. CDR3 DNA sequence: TGTGCCAGCAGATACAGGTTATCGCACTCTGGGGCCAACGTCCTGACTTTC.

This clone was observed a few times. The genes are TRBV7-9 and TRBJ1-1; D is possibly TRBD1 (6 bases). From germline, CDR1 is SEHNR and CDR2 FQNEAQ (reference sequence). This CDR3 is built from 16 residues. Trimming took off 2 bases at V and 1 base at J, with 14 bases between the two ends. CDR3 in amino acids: CASSLPQTGQNTEAFF. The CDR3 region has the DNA TGTGCCAGCAGCTTACCCCAGACAGGTCAGAACACTGAAGCTTTCTTT.

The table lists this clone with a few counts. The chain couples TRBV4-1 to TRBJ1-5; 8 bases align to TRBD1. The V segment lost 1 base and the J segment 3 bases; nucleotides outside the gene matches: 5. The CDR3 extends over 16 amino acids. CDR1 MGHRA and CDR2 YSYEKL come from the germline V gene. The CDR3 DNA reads TGCGCCAGCAGCCAAGGCCAGGGGGCTTCCAATCAGCCCCAGCATTTT. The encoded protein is CASSQGQGASNQPQHF.

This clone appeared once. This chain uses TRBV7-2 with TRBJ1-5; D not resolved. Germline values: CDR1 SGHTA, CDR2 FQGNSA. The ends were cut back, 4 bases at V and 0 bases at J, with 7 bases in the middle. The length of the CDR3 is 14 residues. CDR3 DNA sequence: TGTGCCAGCAGCTACAGTAATAGCAATCAGCCCCAGCATTTT. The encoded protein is CASSYSNSNQPQHF. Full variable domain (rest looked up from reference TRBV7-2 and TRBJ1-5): GAGVSQSPSNKVTEKGKDVELRCDPISGHTALYWYRQSLGQGLEFLIYFQGNSAPDKSGLPSDRFSAERTGGSVSTLTIQRTQQEDSAVYLCASSYSNSNQPQHFGDGTRLSIL.

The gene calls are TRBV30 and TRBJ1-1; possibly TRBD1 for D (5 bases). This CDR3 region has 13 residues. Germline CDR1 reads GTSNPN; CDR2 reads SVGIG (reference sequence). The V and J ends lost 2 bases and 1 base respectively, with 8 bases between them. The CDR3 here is CAWSRRGNTEAFF. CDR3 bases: TGTGCCTGGAGTCGGAGGGGGAACACTGAAGCTTTCTTT.

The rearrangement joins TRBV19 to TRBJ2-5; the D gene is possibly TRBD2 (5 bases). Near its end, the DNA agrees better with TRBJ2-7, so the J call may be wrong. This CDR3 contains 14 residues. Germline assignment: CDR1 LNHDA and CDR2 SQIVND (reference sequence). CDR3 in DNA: TGTGCCAGTAGTACGGGGTCCCTCTCCTACGAGCAGTACTTC. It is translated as CASSTGSLSYEQYF.